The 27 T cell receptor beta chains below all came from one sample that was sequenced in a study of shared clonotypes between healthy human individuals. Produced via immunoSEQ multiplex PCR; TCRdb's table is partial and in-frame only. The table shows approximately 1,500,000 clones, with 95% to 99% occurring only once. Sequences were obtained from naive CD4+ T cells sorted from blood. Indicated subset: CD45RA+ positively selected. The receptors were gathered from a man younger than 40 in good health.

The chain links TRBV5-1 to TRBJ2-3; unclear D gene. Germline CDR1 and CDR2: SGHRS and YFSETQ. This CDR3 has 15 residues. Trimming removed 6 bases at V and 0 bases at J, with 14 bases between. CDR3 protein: CASKGQSRSTDTQYF. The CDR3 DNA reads TGCGCCAGCAAGGGCCAGTCCCGAAGCACAGATACGCAGTATTTT.

The CDR3: CSVWDSRPTGELFF. The CDR3 region has the DNA TGCAGCGTTTGGGACAGCCGACCCACCGGGGAGCTGTTTTTT. The chain employs TRBV29-1 and TRBJ2-2, with 7 bases that match TRBD1. Germline CDR1 and CDR2: SQVTM and ANQGSEA. The CDR3 is made up of 14 amino acids. V trimming: 5 bases; J trimming: 4 bases; junction bases outside the gene matches: 7.

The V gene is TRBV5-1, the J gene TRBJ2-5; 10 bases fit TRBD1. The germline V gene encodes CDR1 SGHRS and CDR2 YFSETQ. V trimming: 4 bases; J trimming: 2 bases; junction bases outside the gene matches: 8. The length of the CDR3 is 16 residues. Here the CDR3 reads CASSLQGQGLQETQYF. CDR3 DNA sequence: TGCGCCAGCAGCCTGCAGGGACAGGGGCTACAAGAGACCCAGTACTTC. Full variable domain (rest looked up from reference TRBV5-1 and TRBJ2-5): KAGVTQTPRYLIKTRGQQVTLSCSPISGHRSVSWYQQTPGQGLQFLFEYFSETQRNKGNFPGRFSGRQFSNSRSEMNVSTLELGDSALYLCASSLQGQGLQETQYFGPGTRLLVL.

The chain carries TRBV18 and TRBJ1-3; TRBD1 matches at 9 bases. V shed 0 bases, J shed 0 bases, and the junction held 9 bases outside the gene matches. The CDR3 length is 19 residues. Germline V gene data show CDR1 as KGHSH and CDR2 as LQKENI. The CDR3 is CASSPPRDRALNSGNTIYF. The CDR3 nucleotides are TGTGCCAGCTCACCACCGCGGGACAGGGCTCTGAACTCTGGAAACACCATATATTTT. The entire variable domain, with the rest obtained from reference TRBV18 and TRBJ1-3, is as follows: NAGVMQNPRHLVRRRGQEARLRCSPMKGHSHVYWYRQLPEEGLKFMVYLQKENIIDESGMPKERFSAEFPKEGPSILRIQQVVRGDSAAYFCASSPPRDRALNSGNTIYFGEGSWLTVV.

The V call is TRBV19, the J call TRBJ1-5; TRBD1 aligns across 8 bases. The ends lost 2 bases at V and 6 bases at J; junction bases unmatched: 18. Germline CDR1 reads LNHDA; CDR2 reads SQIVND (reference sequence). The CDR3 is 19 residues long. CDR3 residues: CASSILDAGGIGISQPQHF. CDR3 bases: TGTGCCAGTAGTATACTTGATGCAGGGGGCATCGGGATAAGTCAGCCCCAGCATTTT. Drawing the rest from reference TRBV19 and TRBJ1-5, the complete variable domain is DGGITQSPKYLFRKEGQNVTLSCEQNLNHDAMYWYRQDPGQGLRLIYYSQIVNDFQKGDIAEGYSVSREKKESFPLTVTSAQKNPTAFYLCASSILDAGGIGISQPQHFGDGTRLSIL.

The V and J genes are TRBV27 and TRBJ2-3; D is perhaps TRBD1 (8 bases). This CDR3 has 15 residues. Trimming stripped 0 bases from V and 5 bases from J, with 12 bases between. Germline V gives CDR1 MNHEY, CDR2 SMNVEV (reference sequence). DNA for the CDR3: TGTGCCAGCAGTTTATCTTACAGGGGGGGAGATACGCAGTATTTT. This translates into CASSLSYRGGDTQYF.

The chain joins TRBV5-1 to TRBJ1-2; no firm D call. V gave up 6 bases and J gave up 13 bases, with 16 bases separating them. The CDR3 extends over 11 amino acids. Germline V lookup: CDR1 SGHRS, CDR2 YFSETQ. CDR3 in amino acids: CASKDHEVVTF. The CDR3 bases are TGCGCCAGCAAGGACCACGAAGTAGTCACCTTC.

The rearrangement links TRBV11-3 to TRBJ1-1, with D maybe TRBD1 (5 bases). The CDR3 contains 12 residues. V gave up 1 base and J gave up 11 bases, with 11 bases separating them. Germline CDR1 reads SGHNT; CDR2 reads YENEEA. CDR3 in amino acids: CASSLGGGVAFF. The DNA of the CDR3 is TGTGCCAGCAGCTTAGGCGGGGGGGTTGCTTTCTTT.

The CDR3 loop reads CAWSRQHNQPQHF. The CDR3 DNA follows: TGTGCCTGGAGTAGACAGCACAATCAGCCCCAGCATTTT. This sequence joins TRBV30 and TRBJ1-5; tentatively, D is TRBD1 (5 bases). V lost 2 bases to trimming and J lost 3 bases, with 8 bases between them. The CDR3 spans 13 residues. The germline V gene encodes CDR1 GTSNPN and CDR2 SVGIG (reference sequence).

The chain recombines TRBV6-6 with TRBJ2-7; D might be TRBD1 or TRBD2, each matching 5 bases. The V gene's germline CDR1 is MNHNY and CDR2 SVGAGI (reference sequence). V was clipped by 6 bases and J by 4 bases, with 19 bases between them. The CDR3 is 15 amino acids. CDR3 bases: TGTGCCAGCAGGGCCTCCGGCCGGGGCATATACGAGCAGTACTTC. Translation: CASRASGRGIYEQYF.

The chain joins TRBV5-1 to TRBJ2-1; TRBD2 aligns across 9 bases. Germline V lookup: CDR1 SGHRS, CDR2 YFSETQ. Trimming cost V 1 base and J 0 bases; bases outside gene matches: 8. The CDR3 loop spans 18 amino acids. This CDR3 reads CASSLSPLAGSSYNEQFF. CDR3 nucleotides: TGCGCCAGCAGCTTGTCTCCCCTAGCGGGAAGCTCCTACAATGAGCAGTTCTTC.

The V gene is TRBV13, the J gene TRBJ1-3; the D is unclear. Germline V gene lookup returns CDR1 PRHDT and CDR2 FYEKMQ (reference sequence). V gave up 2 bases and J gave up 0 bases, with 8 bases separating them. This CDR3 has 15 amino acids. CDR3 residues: CASSLRGPSGNTIYF. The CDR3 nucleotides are TGTGCCAGCAGCTTACGAGGGCCCTCTGGAAACACCATATATTTT.

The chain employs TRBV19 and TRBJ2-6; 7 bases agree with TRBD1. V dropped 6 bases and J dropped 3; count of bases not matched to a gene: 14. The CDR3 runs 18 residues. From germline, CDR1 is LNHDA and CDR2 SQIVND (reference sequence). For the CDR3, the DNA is TGTGCCAGTAGAGTTCAGACAGGGCAGCGTAGTGGGGCCAACGTCCTGACTTTC. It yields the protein CASRVQTGQRSGANVLTF. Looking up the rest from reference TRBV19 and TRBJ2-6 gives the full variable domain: DGGITQSPKYLFRKEGQNVTLSCEQNLNHDAMYWYRQDPGQGLRLIYYSQIVNDFQKGDIAEGYSVSREKKESFPLTVTSAQKNPTAFYLCASRVQTGQRSGANVLTFGAGSRLTVL.

CDR3 loop: CASSLVTGSMPYYEQYF. CDR3 bases: TGTGCCAGCAGTTTAGTAACGGGCTCCATGCCCTACTACGAGCAGTACTTC. The chain links TRBV27 to TRBJ2-7; no clear D. Germline loops: CDR1 MNHEY, CDR2 SMNVEV (reference sequence). The CDR3 spans 17 residues. V dropped 2 bases and J dropped 3 bases, with 20 bases sitting between them.

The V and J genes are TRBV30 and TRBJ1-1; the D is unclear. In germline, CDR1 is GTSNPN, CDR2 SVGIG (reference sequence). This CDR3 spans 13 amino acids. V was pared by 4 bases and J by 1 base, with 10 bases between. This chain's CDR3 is CAWTYGPNTEAFF. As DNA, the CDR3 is TGTGCCTGGACCTATGGGCCGAACACTGAAGCTTTCTTT.

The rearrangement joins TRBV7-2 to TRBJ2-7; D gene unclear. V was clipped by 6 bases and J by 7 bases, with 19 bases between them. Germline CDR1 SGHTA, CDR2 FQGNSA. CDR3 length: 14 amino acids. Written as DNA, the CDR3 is TGTGCCAGCAGGGGATCGCGAACGGGTGGAGAGCAGTACTTC. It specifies CASRGSRTGGEQYF.

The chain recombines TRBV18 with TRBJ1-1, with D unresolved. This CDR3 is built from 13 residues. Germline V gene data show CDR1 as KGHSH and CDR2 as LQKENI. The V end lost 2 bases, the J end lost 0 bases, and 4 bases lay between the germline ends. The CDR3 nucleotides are TGTGCCAGCTCACCAAGGATGAACACTGAAGCTTTCTTT. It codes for CASSPRMNTEAFF.

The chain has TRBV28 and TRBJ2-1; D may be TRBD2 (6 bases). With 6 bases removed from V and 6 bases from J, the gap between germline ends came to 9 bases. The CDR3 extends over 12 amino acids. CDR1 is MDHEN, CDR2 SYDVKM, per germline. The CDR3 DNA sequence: TGTGCCAGCAGCCGGGACTCCAATGAGCAGTTCTTC. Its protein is CASSRDSNEQFF.

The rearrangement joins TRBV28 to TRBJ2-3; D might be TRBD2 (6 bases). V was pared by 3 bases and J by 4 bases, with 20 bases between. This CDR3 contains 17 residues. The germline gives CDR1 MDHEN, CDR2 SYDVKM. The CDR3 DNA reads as TGTGCCAGCAGTTTGTCCGGGAGTTTTTTGAGGCCAGATACGCAGTATTTT. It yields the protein CASSLSGSFLRPDTQYF.

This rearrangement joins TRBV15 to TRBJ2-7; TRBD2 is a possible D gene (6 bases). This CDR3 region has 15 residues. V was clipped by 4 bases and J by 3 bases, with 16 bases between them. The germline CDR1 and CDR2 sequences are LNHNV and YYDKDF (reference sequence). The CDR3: CATSKNLARDYEQYF. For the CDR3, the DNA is TGTGCCACCAGCAAAAACTTAGCGCGGGACTACGAGCAGTACTTC.

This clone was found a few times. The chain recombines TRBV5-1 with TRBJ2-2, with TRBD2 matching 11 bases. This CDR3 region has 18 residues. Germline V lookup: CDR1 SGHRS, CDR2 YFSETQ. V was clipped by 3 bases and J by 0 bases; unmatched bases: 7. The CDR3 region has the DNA TGCGCCAGCAGCTCGATAACTAGCGGGAGAGCGAACACCGGGGAGCTGTTTTTT. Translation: CASSSITSGRANTGELFF.

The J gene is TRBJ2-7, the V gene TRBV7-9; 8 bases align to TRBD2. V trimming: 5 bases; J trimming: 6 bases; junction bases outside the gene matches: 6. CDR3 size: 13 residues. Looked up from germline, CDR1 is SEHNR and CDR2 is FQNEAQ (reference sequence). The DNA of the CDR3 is TGTGCCAGCAGCAACAGCGGGAGACCCGAGCAGTACTTC. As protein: CASSNSGRPEQYF.

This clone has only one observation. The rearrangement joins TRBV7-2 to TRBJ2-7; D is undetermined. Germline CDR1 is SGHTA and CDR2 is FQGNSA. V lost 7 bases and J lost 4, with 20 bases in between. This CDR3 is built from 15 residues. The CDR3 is CASTKIDTVTYEQYF. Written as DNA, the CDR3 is TGTGCCAGCACGAAGATCGACACCGTAACTTACGAGCAGTACTTC.

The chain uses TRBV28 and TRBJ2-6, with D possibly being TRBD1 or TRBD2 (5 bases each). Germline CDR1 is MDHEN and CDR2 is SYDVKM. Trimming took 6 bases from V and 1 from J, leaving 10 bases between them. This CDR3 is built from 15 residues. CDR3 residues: CASSRGGSGANVLTF. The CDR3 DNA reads TGTGCCAGCAGCCGGGGCGGGTCTGGGGCCAACGTCCTGACTTTC.

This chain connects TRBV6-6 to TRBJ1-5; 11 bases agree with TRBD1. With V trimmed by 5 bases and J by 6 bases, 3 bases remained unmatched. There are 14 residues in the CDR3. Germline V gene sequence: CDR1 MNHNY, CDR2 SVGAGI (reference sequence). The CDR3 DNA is TGTGCCAGCAGTCGGACAGGGGGCGGTCAGCCCCAGCATTTT. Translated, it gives CASSRTGGGQPQHF.

The CDR3 spells CASKRRQDQDTQYF. The CDR3 nucleotides read TGTGCCAGTAAGAGACGACAGGACCAGGATACGCAGTATTTT. The rearrangement uses TRBV19 and TRBJ2-3, with D possibly being TRBD1 (6 bases). Looked up from germline, CDR1 is LNHDA and CDR2 is SQIVND (reference sequence). The length of the CDR3 is 14 residues. Trimming shortened V by 7 bases and J by 6 bases, and 17 bases separated the two germline ends.

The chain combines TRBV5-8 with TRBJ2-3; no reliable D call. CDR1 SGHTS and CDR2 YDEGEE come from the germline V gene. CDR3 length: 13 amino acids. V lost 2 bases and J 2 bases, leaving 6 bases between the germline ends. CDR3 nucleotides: TGTGCCAGCAGCTTCCTGAACACAGATACGCAGTATTTT. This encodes CASSFLNTDTQYF.